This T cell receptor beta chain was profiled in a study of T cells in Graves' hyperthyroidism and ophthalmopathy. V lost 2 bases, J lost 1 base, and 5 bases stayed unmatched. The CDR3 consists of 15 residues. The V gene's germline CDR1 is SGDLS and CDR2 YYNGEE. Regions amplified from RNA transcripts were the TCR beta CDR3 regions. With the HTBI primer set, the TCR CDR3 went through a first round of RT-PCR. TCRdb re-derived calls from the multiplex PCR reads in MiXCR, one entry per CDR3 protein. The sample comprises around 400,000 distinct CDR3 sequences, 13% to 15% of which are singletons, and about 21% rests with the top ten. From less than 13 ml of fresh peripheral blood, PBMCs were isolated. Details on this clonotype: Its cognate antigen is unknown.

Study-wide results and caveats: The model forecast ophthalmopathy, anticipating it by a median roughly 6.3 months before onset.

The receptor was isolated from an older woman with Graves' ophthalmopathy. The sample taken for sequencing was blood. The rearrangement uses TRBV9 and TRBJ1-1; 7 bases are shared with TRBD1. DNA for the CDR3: TGTGCCAGCAGCGTGAGACAGGGCGGGAACACTGAAGCTTTCTTT. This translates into CASSVRQGGNTEAFF.